The rows below give T cell receptor beta chains drawn from one sample of a study of cytomegalovirus exposure and HLA in healthy donors. The repertoire was sequenced with immunoSEQ multiplex PCR; TCRdb's copy has only in-frame clones and lacks some. The sample yields about 190,000 clones, approximately 85% seen once. Sequenced material: PBMCs. All receptors derive from a woman aged 18-29 years in good health and CMV-seronegative. Each CDR3 is given with its conserved first and last residue. Fields, in order: J gene, D gene, clone size, V gene, CDR3 protein. The D gene is left open where the match is weak. Clone size is stated in some rows and not others, as once, few, many or a class when expanded.

J gene: TRBJ1-1; D gene: TRBD1; clone size: NA; V gene: TRBV18; CDR3 protein: CASSLGQGEAFF
J gene: TRBJ2-2; D gene: NA; clone size: NA; V gene: TRBV7-6; CDR3 protein: CASSSPGGGFGELFF
J gene: TRBJ1-4; D gene: NA; clone size: NA; V gene: TRBV30; CDR3 protein: CAWSSGMDEKLFF
J gene: TRBJ2-7; D gene: TRBD2; clone size: NA; V gene: TRBV10-3; CDR3 protein: CAIKPGLAGGPVVYEQYF
J gene: TRBJ1-6; D gene: NA; clone size: NA; V gene: TRBV7-9; CDR3 protein: CASSLGDYNSPLHF
J gene: TRBJ2-4; D gene: NA; clone size: NA; V gene: TRBV5-6; CDR3 protein: CASSFTGSGNIQYF
J gene: TRBJ2-3; D gene: TRBD2; clone size: NA; V gene: TRBV7-9; CDR3 protein: CASSLRGTSGARDTQYF
J gene: TRBJ2-7; D gene: TRBD1; clone size: few; V gene: TRBV5-6; CDR3 protein: CASSPDRGFYEQYF
J gene: TRBJ1-1; D gene: NA; clone size: NA; V gene: TRBV28; CDR3 protein: CASTSTRSKRTEAFF
J gene: TRBJ2-2; D gene: NA; clone size: NA; V gene: TRBV6-1; CDR3 protein: CASSEVTNTGELFF
J gene: TRBJ1-5; D gene: TRBD1; clone size: NA; V gene: TRBV4-1; CDR3 protein: CASSPGQGAQPQHF
J gene: TRBJ2-7; D gene: NA; clone size: NA; V gene: TRBV7-6; CDR3 protein: CASSPAGSLTYEQYF
J gene: TRBJ1-1; D gene: NA; clone size: NA; V gene: TRBV5-1; CDR3 protein: CASSLEGSSTEAFF
J gene: TRBJ2-1; D gene: TRBD1; clone size: NA; V gene: TRBV19; CDR3 protein: CASKTMGQGTYNEQFF
J gene: TRBJ2-2; D gene: TRBD1; clone size: NA; V gene: TRBV7-9; CDR3 protein: CASSATGGINTGELFF
J gene: TRBJ2-7; D gene: NA; clone size: NA; V gene: TRBV14; CDR3 protein: CASSQDWGPYEQYF
J gene: TRBJ2-7; D gene: NA; clone size: NA; V gene: TRBV7-8; CDR3 protein: CASSHRTTGAYEQYF
J gene: TRBJ2-7; D gene: TRBD1; clone size: NA; V gene: TRBV13; CDR3 protein: CASSTRQGENYEQYF
J gene: TRBJ2-3; D gene: TRBD1; clone size: NA; V gene: TRBV5-4; CDR3 protein: CASSTGTGLADTQYF
J gene: TRBJ2-3; D gene: TRBD1; clone size: NA; V gene: TRBV7-9; CDR3 protein: CASSRTGGSTDTQYF